This T cell receptor beta chain was identified in a study of blood T cell repertoires in COVID-19. Across the study: From T cells, B-cell-depleted T cells, or PBMCs came the material, which was cDNA or gDNA.

This clone was recorded once. Cohort assignment relied on participant-reported clinical history. TCRdb keeps only in-frame clones here, not all; method: immunoSEQ multiplex PCR. This sample carries 200,000 or so clones, 80% to 90% of them seen once, and the ten largest clones take roughly 8.8%. The clonotype originates from a woman aged 18 to 35 who had recovered from COVID-19. The sample was PBMCs or T cells enriched from blood (not recorded which).

The CDR3: CASSDPGVPGNTIYF. The CDR3 DNA follows: TGTGCCAGCAGTGACCCAGGGGTTCCTGGAAACACCATATATTTT. This rearrangement joins TRBV25-1 to TRBJ1-3, with a tentative D call TRBD1 (6 bases). The germline V gene encodes CDR1 MGHDK and CDR2 SYGVNS. The V and J ends lost 3 bases and 2 bases respectively, with 11 bases between them. This CDR3 has 15 residues. Full variable domain (outside the CDR3, taken from reference TRBV25-1 and TRBJ1-3): EADIYQTPRYLVIGTGKKITLECSQTMGHDKMYWYQQDPGMELHLIHYSYGVNSTEKGDLSSESTVSRIRTEHFPLTLESARPSHTSQYLCASSDPGVPGNTIYFGEGSWLTVV.